This T cell receptor beta chain originates from a study of CD8 T cells in ankylosing spondylitis. Study results and limitations: Disease-linked clones were CD8+ and relatively rare in peripheral blood. The study identified a TCR beta motif of several highly homologous variants that appeared characteristic of ankylosing spondylitis blood.

With regard to this clonotype: No antigen is known for it.

The CDR3 is 17 residues long. V lost 0 bases and J 3 bases, leaving 18 bases between the germline ends. Germline CDR1 is MNHEY and CDR2 is SVGAGI. TCRdb independently ran MiXCR on the 5' RACE reads; one entry per CDR3 protein. Of hundreds of thousands of distinct CDR3 sequences listed, roughly 10% are singletons. This TCR derives from a male donor with ankylosing spondylitis. Sequenced sample: blood, either unsorted or a sorted T cell fraction (not recorded which). This chain joins TRBV6-5 and TRBJ2-7; possibly TRBD1 for D (5 bases). The CDR3 nucleotides are TGTGCCAGCAGTTACTCGAGATATAGGCAGGGTGGCTACGAGCAGTACTTC. Translation gives CASSYSRYRQGGYEQYF.